The text below deals with one T cell receptor beta chain. Original handling: By means of reference gene primer amplification, nucleated cell counts were estimated. Method: immunoSEQ multiplex PCR; TCRdb's copy keeps in-frame clones and lacks some. V and J calls and clone size are given by that table; D and trimming were obtained from the DNA. This sample has 110,000 to 150,000 clones, with more than 60% found just once. The sample is drawn from a study of blood T cell repertoires in COVID-19. The germline gives CDR1 MNHNS, CDR2 SASEGT. V was trimmed by 0 bases and J by 2 bases, leaving 14 bases between them. The CDR3 spans 17 residues.

Material for sequencing was peripheral blood. This TCR was recovered from a woman aged 55-69 years with acute or convalescent COVID-19. This rearrangement joins TRBV6-1 to TRBJ1-5; D gene uncertain. The CDR3, as DNA: TGTGCCAGCAGTGAAGCACTAGGCTTCGGGGGCAATCAGCCCCAGCATTTT. Translation: CASSEALGFGGNQPQHF.